This T cell receptor beta chain emerged from a study of response to subunit inactivated influenza vaccine. Findings and limits, study-wide: Each seasonal influenza vaccination recruits few new T cells, the authors suggested.

This clonotype was counted a few times. Antigen: not known. The V gene's germline CDR1 is KGHDR and CDR2 SFDVKD. This CDR3 is 16 amino acids long. J was trimmed by 8 bases and V by 1 base; bases with no gene match: 10. TCRdb re-called the RT-PCR reads through MiXCR, storing one row per CDR3 protein. This table holds 550,000 to 600,000 distinct CDR3 sequences, approximately 12% found once. The receptor's source is a man aged 50-59 years who received an inactivated influenza vaccine. The sequencing here drew on PBMCs from blood, taken on the day of vaccination. J is TRBJ2-1 and V is TRBV24-1; TRBD1 aligns across 7 bases. The CDR3 region is CATSDFDRVGLDEQFF. The CDR3, as DNA: TGTGCCACCAGTGATTTTGACAGGGTCGGTCTTGATGAGCAGTTCTTC.